Here is one T cell receptor beta chain with its context. This receptor's antigen is unknown. The record originates from a study of monozygotic twins with inflammatory bowel disease (dated 2019 in TCRdb). A note on the overall study: The full study comprised around 30 monozygotic twin pairs: nine German pairs (four IBD-concordant, five IBD-discordant) and 19 IBD-discordant Danish pairs. Disease-associated traits were sought mainly through comparisons between IBD patients and their genetically identical healthy co-twins within discordant pairs. Each individual had, on average, about 151 000 unique TCRalpha sequences and 181 000 unique TCRbeta sequences available for analysis. Paper-wide results and their limitations: Background noise and inter-individual variability may have been introduced into the repertoires by the differing immunosuppressive treatments among patients. Repertoire similarity did not differ between concordant and discordant twins, possibly due to limited statistical power. A decrease in TCRbeta repertoire diversity, as measured by inverse Simpson index, was observed in IBD patients compared with their healthy co-twins. Distinction between different T cell subtypes could not be achieved in the analysis. IBD patients shared fewer clonotypes with other individuals than healthy twins did, most markedly in patients showing signs of disease activity. The results gave no support for a single strong signal or clonotype linked to IBD.

CDR1 and CDR2 (SGHRS, YFSETQ) derive from the germline V gene. Including the terminal cysteine and phenylalanine, the CDR3 comprises 14 residues. No DNA sequence was recorded. From each donor, an approximately 2.3 ml peripheral blood sample was drawn into PAXgene tubes and stored at -80 degrees C. Without T cell sorting, total RNA was isolated from whole blood using the PAXgene blood miRNA kit on an automated QIAcube. Peripheral blood from monozygotic twin pairs, either concordant or discordant for inflammatory bowel disease, underwent deep TCRalpha and TCRbeta repertoire profiling that used unique molecular barcoding. Smoking habits were recorded for all twin pairs, and each individual was classified as a current, former or never smoker. Libraries were built with 5' RACE. Each TCR library was prepared from around 3,400 ng of total RNA. cDNA was synthesized with SMARTScribe reverse transcriptase in eight separate reactions per sample. During cDNA synthesis, template switching was used to introduce unique molecular identifiers that contained a 6-nucleotide sample barcode. TCRalpha and TCRbeta cDNA was amplified by two nested PCRs of roughly 16 and 10 cycles, with bead purification after each PCR. Before amplification, cDNA was treated with uracil DNA-glycosylase and purified using the QIAquick PCR purification kit. The second PCR added Illumina TruSeq-compatible adapters along with sample-specific barcodes. TapeStation and Qubit were used to check library quality and concentration, and about 5.2 ng of each library went into the pool. Pooled libraries were sequenced on an Illumina HiSeq2500 single-index Rapid Run with 2 x 100 bp reads and custom sequencing primers. The authors processed their data as follows. MiGEC version 1.2.6 was used for UMI-based consensus assembly, which corrected PCR and sequencing errors. V(D)J alignment, clonotype assembly and CDR3 extraction were performed with MiXCR version 2.1.1. Normalisation of gene usage, clonotype sharing and MAIT/NKT TCR abundance was achieved by analysing the top 1000, 10 000 and 20 000 clonotypes per sample. After downsampling to 27 000 UMIs, diversity was calculated as the inverse Simpson index using the vegan R package. Paired Mann-Whitney U tests were applied to discordant twin pairs, and Benjamini-Hochberg correction was used for multiple testing. One entry per CDR3 protein sequence results from the TCRdb reprocessing of the reads, with DNA left out. The V and J calls follow TCRdb's processing rather than the paper's. Per the sample table, the count is 150,000 to 200,000 distinct CDR3 sequences. The top ten constitute approximately 3% of the sample.

The specimen was blood. This sequence uses TRBV5-1 and TRBJ2-3; the D gene TCRdb calls, TRBD1, cannot be checked with no DNA. The sequence came from a human donor with ulcerative colitis or Crohn's disease, or a healthy co-twin of an affected twin (not recorded which). The CDR3 protein: CASSSGQPTDTQYF. Extended through the reference TRBV5-1 and TRBJ2-3 proteins, this CDR3 yields the full variable domain: KAGVTQTPRYLIKTRGQQVTLSCSPISGHRSVSWYQQTPGQGLQFLFEYFSETQRNKGNFPGRFSGRQFSNSRSEMNVSTLELGDSALYLCASSSGQPTDTQYFGPGTRLTVL.